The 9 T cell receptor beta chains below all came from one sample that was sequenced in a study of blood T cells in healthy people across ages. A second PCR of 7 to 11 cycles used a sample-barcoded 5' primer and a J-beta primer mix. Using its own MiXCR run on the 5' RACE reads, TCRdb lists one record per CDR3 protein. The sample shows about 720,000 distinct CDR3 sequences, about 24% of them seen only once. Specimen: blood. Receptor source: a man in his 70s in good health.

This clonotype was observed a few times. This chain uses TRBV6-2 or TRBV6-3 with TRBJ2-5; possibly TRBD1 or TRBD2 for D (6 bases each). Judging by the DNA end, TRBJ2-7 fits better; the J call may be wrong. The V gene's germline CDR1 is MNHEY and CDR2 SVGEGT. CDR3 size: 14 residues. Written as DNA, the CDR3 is TGTGCCAGCAGTTACTTCGGGGGCCTGGGCGAGCAGTACTTC. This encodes CASSYFGGLGEQYF.

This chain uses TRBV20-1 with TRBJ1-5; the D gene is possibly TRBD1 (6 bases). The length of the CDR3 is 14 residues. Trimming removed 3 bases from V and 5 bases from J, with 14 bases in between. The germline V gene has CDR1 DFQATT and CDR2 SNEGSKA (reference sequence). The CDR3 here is CSASLTDSYQPQHF. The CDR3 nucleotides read TGCAGTGCTAGTCTCACGGACAGCTATCAGCCCCAGCATTTT.

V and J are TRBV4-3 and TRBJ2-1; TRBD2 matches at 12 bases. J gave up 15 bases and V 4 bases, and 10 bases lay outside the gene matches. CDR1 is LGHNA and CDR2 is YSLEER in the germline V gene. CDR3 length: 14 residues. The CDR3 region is CASSPGRTSGNRFF. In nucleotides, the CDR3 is TGCGCCAGCAGCCCCGGGAGGACTAGCGGGAATCGGTTCTTC.

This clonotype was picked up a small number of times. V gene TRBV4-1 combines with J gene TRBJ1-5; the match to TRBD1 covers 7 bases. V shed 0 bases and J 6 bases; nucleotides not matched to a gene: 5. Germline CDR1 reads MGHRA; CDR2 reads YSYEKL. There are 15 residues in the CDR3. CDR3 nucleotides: TGCGCCAGCAGCCAAGATGGGGACAGTCGTCAGCCCCAGCATTTT. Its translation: CASSQDGDSRQPQHF.

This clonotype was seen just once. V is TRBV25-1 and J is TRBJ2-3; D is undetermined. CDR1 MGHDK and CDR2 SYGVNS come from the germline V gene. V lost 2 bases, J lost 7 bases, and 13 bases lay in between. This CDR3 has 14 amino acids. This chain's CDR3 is CASSERSFAHTQYF. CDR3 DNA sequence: TGTGCCAGCAGTGAAAGGTCTTTTGCTCATACGCAGTATTTT.

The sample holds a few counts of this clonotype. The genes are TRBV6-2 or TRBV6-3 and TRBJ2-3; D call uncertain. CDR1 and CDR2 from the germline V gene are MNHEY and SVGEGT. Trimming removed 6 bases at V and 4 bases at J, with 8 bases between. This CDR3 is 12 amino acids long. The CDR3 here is CASRSSADTQYF. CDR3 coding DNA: TGTGCCAGCAGGAGTTCGGCAGATACGCAGTATTTT.

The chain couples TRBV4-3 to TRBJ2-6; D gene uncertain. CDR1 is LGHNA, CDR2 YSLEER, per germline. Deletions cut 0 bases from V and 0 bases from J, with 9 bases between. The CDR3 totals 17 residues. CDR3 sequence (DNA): TGCGCCAGCAGCCAAGAGCGACAAGGCTCTGGGGCCAACGTCCTGACTTTC. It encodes CASSQERQGSGANVLTF.

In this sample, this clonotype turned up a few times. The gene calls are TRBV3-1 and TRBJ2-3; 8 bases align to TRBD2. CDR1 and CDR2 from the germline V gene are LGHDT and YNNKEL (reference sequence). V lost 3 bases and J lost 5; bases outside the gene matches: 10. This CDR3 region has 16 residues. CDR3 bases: TGTGCCAGCAGCCAGTCTGGCGGGGGGCAGGGAGATACGCAGTATTTT. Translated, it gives CASSQSGGGQGDTQYF.

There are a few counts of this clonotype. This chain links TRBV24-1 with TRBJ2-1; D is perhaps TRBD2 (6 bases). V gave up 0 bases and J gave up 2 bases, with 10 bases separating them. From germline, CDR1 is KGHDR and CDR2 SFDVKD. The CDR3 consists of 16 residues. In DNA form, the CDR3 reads TGTGCCACCAGTGATTTGTCCGGGGGAGCCTACAATGAGCAGTTCTTC. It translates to CATSDLSGGAYNEQFF.